The 10 T cell receptor beta chains below were found in one sample sequenced in a study of regulatory T cells in long-lasting Graves disease. Arm-PCR with iRepertoire HTBI primers amplified the CDR3 regions for these TCR beta libraries. TCRdb passed the multiplex PCR reads through MiXCR, listing each CDR3 protein once. The sample holds roughly 410,000 distinct CDR3 sequences; roughly 15% are singletons and the top ten take under 9%. Time point: newly diagnosed GD, antithyroid drugs for less than 3 months. Isolated PBMC RNA provided the starting material for the TCR library. The sample was also linked to a second study, of T cells in Graves' hyperthyroidism and ophthalmopathy.

The sample in question was peripheral blood mononuclear cells (PBMCs), obtained at new diagnosis, from a patient treated with antithyroid drugs. These TCRs come from a woman between 40 and 55 years old with Graves disease.

This clonotype was detected ten times or more. This chain joins TRBV7-9 and TRBJ2-2; D uncertain. The V end lost 2 bases, the J end lost 2 bases, and 6 bases lay between the germline ends. The CDR3 totals 14 residues. The germline gives CDR1 SEHNR, CDR2 FQNEAQ (reference sequence). The CDR3 bases are TGTGCCAGCAGCTTATACATTAACACCGGGGAGCTGTTTTTT. The encoded protein is CASSLYINTGELFF.

Comment on this clonotype: A much bigger clone sits one base away, suggesting this may be a read error. The V call is TRBV2, the J call TRBJ1-1, with 7 bases that match TRBD1. Germline CDR1 reads SNHLY; CDR2 reads FYNNEI. The V gene end was trimmed by 8 bases and the J gene end by 0 bases; junction bases not matched to a gene: 6. There are 14 residues in the CDR3. The CDR3 DNA reads as TGTGCCAGCTCTCGAGGACAGGTGAACACTGAAGCTTTCTTT. It translates to CASSRGQVNTEAFF.

This clonotype was counted many times. This chain links TRBV28 with TRBJ1-5; no definite D call. The CDR3 spans 15 residues. Trimming stripped 6 bases from V and 10 bases from J, with 22 bases between. Germline loops: CDR1 MDHEN, CDR2 SYDVKM. As DNA, the CDR3 is TGTGCCAGCAGCCCGACGATAATCAGCGGTTCCCCCCAGCATTTT. Translation: CASSPTIISGSPQHF.

This clonotype occurred many times. The CDR3 here is CASSGGLALIGTTDTQYF. In DNA, the CDR3 is TGTGCCAGCAGTGGTGGACTAGCGCTTATCGGAACGACAGATACGCAGTATTTT. This chain connects TRBV27 to TRBJ2-3, with TRBD2 matching 9 bases. V was clipped by 5 bases and J by 3 bases; unmatched bases: 15. Per germline, CDR1 MNHEY and CDR2 SMNVEV (reference sequence). CDR3 length: 18 amino acids.

This clonotype was seen many times. The chain links TRBV29-1 to TRBJ2-7; TRBD2 matches at 7 bases. Trimming took 4 bases from V and 3 from J; bases not matched to a gene: 6. Germline values: CDR1 SQVTM, CDR2 ANQGSEA. The CDR3 consists of 13 residues. This chain's CDR3 is CSVAAGAGYEQYF. The CDR3 nucleotides read TGCAGCGTTGCCGCGGGAGCGGGCTACGAGCAGTACTTC.

This chain connects TRBV30 to TRBJ2-7; 9 bases are a match to TRBD1. This CDR3 comprises 14 residues. V lost 4 bases to trimming and J lost 1 base; unmatched junction nucleotides: 5. Germline lookup yields CDR1 GTSNPN and CDR2 SVGIG (reference sequence). CDR3: CAWKNRGRSYEQYF. The CDR3, as DNA: TGTGCCTGGAAAAACAGGGGGCGATCCTACGAGCAGTACTTC. Variable domain in full (rest from reference TRBV30 and TRBJ2-7): SQTIHQWPATLVQPVGSPLSLECTVEGTSNPNLYWYRQAAGRGLQLLFYSVGIGQISSEVPQNLSASRPQDRQFILSSKKLLLSDSGFYLCAWKNRGRSYEQYFGPGTRLTVT.

The CDR3 bases are TGTGCCAGCAGACCTATGACAGGGTACACTGAAGCTTTCTTT. Translation gives CASRPMTGYTEAFF. J is TRBJ1-1 and V is TRBV25-1; 7 nucleotides align to TRBD1. Unmatched junction bases numbered 7, after V lost 6 bases and J lost 3 bases. Germline loops: CDR1 MGHDK, CDR2 SYGVNS. The CDR3 totals 14 residues.

This clonotype appeared many times. The rearrangement links TRBV27 to TRBJ2-5, with 7 bases fitting TRBD2. The CDR3 covers 15 residues. Per the germline V gene, CDR1 is MNHEY and CDR2 is SMNVEV (reference sequence). With V trimmed by 0 bases and J by 2 bases, 3 bases remained unmatched. The CDR3 spells CASSLSPSGQETQYF. CDR3 bases: TGTGCCAGCAGTTTATCGCCTAGCGGACAAGAGACCCAGTACTTC.

This clonotype was detected only a few times. The gene calls are TRBV7-9 and TRBJ1-6, with 10 nucleotides matching TRBD1. V dropped 6 bases and J dropped 8; count of bases not matched to a gene: 4. Germline V lookup: CDR1 SEHNR, CDR2 FQNEAQ (reference sequence). CDR3 length: 14 amino acids. The CDR3 sequence is CASSSGQGYSPLHF. The CDR3 DNA reads as TGTGCCAGCAGTTCGGGACAGGGGTATTCACCCCTCCACTTT. The entire variable domain, with the rest obtained from reference TRBV7-9 and TRBJ1-6, is as follows: DTGVSQNPRHKITKRGQNVTFRCDPISEHNRLYWYRQTLGQGPEFLTYFQNEAQLEKSRLLSDRFSAERPKGSFSTLEIQRTEQGDSAMYLCASSSGQGYSPLHFGNGTRLTVT.

Ten or more counts support this clonotype. J is TRBJ2-3 and V is TRBV11-3; D is uncertain. The V end was cut by 8 bases, the J end by 10 bases, with 13 bases between. Germline values: CDR1 SGHNT, CDR2 YENEEA. The CDR3 contains 11 residues. CDR3 sequence: CASGSAEPQYF. In DNA form, the CDR3 reads TGTGCCAGCGGTAGTGCGGAACCGCAGTATTTT.